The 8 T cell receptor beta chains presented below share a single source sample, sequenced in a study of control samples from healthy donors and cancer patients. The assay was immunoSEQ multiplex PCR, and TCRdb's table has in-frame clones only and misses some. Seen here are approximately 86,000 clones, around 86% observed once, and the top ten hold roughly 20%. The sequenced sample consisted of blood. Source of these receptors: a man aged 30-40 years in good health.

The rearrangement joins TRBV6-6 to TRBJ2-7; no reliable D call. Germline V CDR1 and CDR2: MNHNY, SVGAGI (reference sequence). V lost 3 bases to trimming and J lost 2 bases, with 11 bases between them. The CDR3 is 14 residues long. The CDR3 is CASSYGQETYEQYV. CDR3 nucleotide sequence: TGTGCCAGCAGTTATGGGCAAGAAACCTACGAGCAGTACGTC.

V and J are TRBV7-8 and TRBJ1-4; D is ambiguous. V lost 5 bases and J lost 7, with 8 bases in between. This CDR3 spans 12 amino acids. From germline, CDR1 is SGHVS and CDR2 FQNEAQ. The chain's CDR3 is CASSLVGEKLFF. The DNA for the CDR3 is TGTGCCAGCAGCCTAGTGGGTGAAAAACTGTTTTTT.

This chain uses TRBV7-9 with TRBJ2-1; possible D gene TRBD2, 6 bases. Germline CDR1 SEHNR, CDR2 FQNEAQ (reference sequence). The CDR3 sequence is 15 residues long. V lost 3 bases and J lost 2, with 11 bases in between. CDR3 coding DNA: TGTGCCAGCAGCTTTAGCGGATTTCCCTACAATGAGCAGTTCTTC. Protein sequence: CASSFSGFPYNEQFF.

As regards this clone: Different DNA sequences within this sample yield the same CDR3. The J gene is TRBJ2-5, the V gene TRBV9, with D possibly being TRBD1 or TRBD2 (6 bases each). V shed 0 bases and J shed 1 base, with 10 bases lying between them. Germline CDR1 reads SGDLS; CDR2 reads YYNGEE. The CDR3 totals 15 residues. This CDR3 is CASSVAGGPQETQYF. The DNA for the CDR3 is TGTGCCAGCAGCGTAGCTGGGGGGCCCCAAGAGACCCAGTACTTC.

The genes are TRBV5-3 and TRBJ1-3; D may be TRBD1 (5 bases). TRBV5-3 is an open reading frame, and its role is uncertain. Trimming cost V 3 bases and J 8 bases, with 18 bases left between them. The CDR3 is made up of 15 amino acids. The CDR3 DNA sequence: TGTGCCAGAAGCTGTCCGGGGCTCGTAGACGACACCATATATTTT. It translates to CARSCPGLVDDTIYF.

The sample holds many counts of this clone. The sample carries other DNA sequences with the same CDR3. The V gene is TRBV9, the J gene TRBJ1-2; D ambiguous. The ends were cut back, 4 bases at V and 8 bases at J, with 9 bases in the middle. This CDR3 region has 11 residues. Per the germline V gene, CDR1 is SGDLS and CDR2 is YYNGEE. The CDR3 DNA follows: TGTGCCAGCAGCTCGCGTGGAGGCTACACCTTC. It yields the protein CASSSRGGYTF.

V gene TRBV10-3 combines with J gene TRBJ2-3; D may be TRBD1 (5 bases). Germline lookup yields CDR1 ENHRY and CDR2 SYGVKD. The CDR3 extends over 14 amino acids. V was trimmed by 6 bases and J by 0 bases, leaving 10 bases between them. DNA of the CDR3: TGTGCCATCAGAGGGGTTGGGAGCACAGATACGCAGTATTTT. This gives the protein CAIRGVGSTDTQYF.

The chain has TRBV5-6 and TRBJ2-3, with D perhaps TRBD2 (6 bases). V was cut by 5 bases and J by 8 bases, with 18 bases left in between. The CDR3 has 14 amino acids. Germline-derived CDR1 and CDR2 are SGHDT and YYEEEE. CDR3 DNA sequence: TGTGCCAGCAGTCGAGAGGGGATGGGAGGTACGCAGTATTTT. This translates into CASSREGMGGTQYF.